These T cell receptor beta chains were read from a single sample in a study of T cells after yellow fever vaccination. TCRdb called the 5' RACE reads again in MiXCR, with one record for every CDR3 protein. The sample shows about 350,000 distinct CDR3 sequences, around 8.1% of them seen only once. The sequenced sample was PBMCs, obtained about 41 days after the first yellow fever vaccination. Receptors originate from a man aged 18 to 30 who received the YFV17D yellow fever vaccine. The CDR3 runs from the conserved cysteine through the conserved F or W. D genes are given only for firm matches. The size entry is marked missing in some rows and otherwise reads once, few, many or a size class.

j_call v_call d_call clone_size cdr3_nt cdr3_aa
TRBJ1-2 TRBV5-1 NA NA TGCGCCAGCAGCGAGGACCTTTATGGCTACACCTTC CASSEDLYGYTF
TRBJ2-7 TRBV12-3/TRBV12-4 NA few TGTGCCAGCAGCCCTCCGGTAGGGGGCTACGAGCAGTACTTC CASSPPVGGYEQYF
TRBJ2-1 TRBV6-1 TRBD1 many TGTGCCAGCAGACCCCCCGGGACAGGACCAGTCGGTGAGCAGTTCTTC CASRPPGTGPVGEQFF
TRBJ1-1 TRBV7-2 TRBD1 NA TGTGCCAGCAGTCAGTTAGGACAGGGTGGAGCTGAAGCTTTCTTT CASSQLGQGGAEAFF
TRBJ1-5 TRBV11-2 NA few TGTGCCAGCAGCTTAGGGGGAGTCCTCGGGGCCCAGCATTTT CASSLGGVLGAQHF
TRBJ2-1 TRBV5-5 TRBD1 NA TGTGCCAGCAGCTACCCGACAGGGGGCGACTACAATGAGCAGTTCTTC CASSYPTGGDYNEQFF
TRBJ1-1 TRBV7-6 NA NA TGTGCCAGCAGTTCCATCGAGGGGACCACTGAAGCTTTCTTT CASSSIEGTTEAFF
TRBJ2-5 TRBV5-4 TRBD1 many TGTGCCAGCAGCTCCACGGGACAGGGGATGGAGACCCAGTACTTC CASSSTGQGMETQYF
TRBJ2-7 TRBV29-1 NA NA TGCAGCGTTCGGGACTTGACCTACGAGCAGTACTTC CSVRDLTYEQYF
TRBJ2-2 TRBV6-4 NA NA TGTGCCAGCAGTGAGAAGGGAGGTGGCGGGGAGCTGTTTTTT CASSEKGGGGELFF
TRBJ2-2 TRBV6-5 TRBD1 many TGTGCCAGCAGTTACCCGCAGGGGGCAGGCCTCGGGGAGCTGTTTTTT CASSYPQGAGLGELFF
TRBJ1-1 TRBV4-3 TRBD1 few TGCGCCAGCAGCCCCAGGGGGACGGGAAACACTGAAGCTTTCTTT CASSPRGTGNTEAFF
TRBJ1-6 TRBV12-3/TRBV12-4 NA many TGTGCCAGCAGGCTCGCCGCTGGATCACCCCTCCACTTT CASRLAAGSPLHF
TRBJ1-5 TRBV12-3/TRBV12-4 TRBD1 few TGTGCCAGCAGGCAGGGGGCCAGCAATCAGCCCCAGCATTTT CASRQGASNQPQHF
TRBJ1-3 TRBV12-3/TRBV12-4 NA few TGTGCCAGCGTGACAGATGGAAACACCATATATTTT CASVTDGNTIYF
TRBJ2-5 TRBV6-1 NA NA TGTGCCAGCAGTGAAGCGCTCGGACAGTTGAAAGAGACCCAGTACTTC CASSEALGQLKETQYF
TRBJ2-3 TRBV4-3 TRBD2 many TGCGCCAGCAGCCAAGATATCCTAGCGGGGGGATACACAGATACGCAGTATTTT CASSQDILAGGYTDTQYF
TRBJ2-1 TRBV30 TRBD1 NA TGTGCCTGGAGTGTAGGGACAGGGGTTGACAATGAGCAGTTCTTC CAWSVGTGVDNEQFF
TRBJ2-2 TRBV5-1 TRBD2 NA TGCGCCAGCACCTATGGACTAGGCGGGGGGAACACCGGGGAGCTGTTTTTT CASTYGLGGGNTGELFF
TRBJ2-1 TRBV7-9 TRBD1 many TGTGCCAGCAGCTCCTTAGCCGGGACAGTATCTGAGCAGTTCTTC CASSSLAGTVSEQFF
TRBJ2-7 TRBV2 NA few TGTGCCACTTCCAAGGGCCCCTACGAGCAGTACTTC CATSKGPYEQYF
TRBJ2-1 TRBV6-2/TRBV6-3 NA NA TGTGCCAGCACCCCAGCGGATCTCTACAATGAGCAGTTCTTC CASTPADLYNEQFF
TRBJ1-6 TRBV4-1 NA NA TGCCCCAGCAGCCCCTCAGTAAGCTCCTATAATTCACCCCTCCACTTT CPSSPSVSSYNSPLHF
TRBJ1-2 TRBV12-3/TRBV12-4 TRBD1 few TGTGCCAGCAGTAGACAGGGAGGCTATGGCTACACCTTC CASSRQGGYGYTF
TRBJ2-5 TRBV20-1 NA NA TGCAGTGCCCCCGCTCGGGAGCGAGAGACCCAGTACTTC CSAPARERETQYF
TRBJ2-7 TRBV12-3/TRBV12-4 NA NA TGTGCCAACAGCAATTGGACGCCCTACGAGCAGTACTTC CANSNWTPYEQYF
TRBJ1-4 TRBV2 TRBD1 few TGTGCCAGCAGTGAAGAGGGACAGATTAATGAAAAACTGTTTTTT CASSEEGQINEKLFF
TRBJ1-5 TRBV20-1 NA NA TGCAGTGCTAGGGAGGGGGGGGACGGCAATCAGCCCCAGCATTTT CSAREGGDGNQPQHF
TRBJ1-1 TRBV5-1 NA few TGCGCCACCGCAACAGGGATGAACACTGAAGCTTTCTTT CATATGMNTEAFF
TRBJ1-2 TRBV7-2 NA NA TGTGCCAGCAGCACCCAAGGACGGCGGGCTTATGGCTACACCTTC CASSTQGRRAYGYTF
TRBJ1-2 TRBV12-3/TRBV12-4 NA many TGTGCCAGCAGTTTAACAGGGTCTTATGGCTACACCTTC CASSLTGSYGYTF
TRBJ2-7 TRBV28 NA NA TGTGCCAGCAGTCTCACAGGGCCCCCAGGGGAGCAGTACTTC CASSLTGPPGEQYF
TRBJ2-1 TRBV6-4 TRBD2 few TGTGCCATCGAGGGTGTGCGGGGGAGATATTACAATGAGCAGTTCTTC CAIEGVRGRYYNEQFF
TRBJ1-1 TRBV6-5 NA few TGTGCCAGCAGTTACCGTCAGGGGACCGATGAAGCTTTCTTT CASSYRQGTDEAFF
TRBJ1-1 TRBV6-5 TRBD1 NA TGTGCCAGCAGTTACTCGTTCTTCGACAGGGGTCGAACTGAAGCTTTCTTT CASSYSFFDRGRTEAFF
TRBJ1-5 TRBV6-1 NA few TGTGCCAGCAGCTTCGGGGGCCCCAATCAGCCCCAGCATTTT CASSFGGPNQPQHF
TRBJ2-3 TRBV5-1 TRBD2 NA TGCGCCAGCAGTGAACTAGCGGGCAGCACAGATACGCAGTATTTT CASSELAGSTDTQYF
TRBJ2-7 TRBV11-3 NA few TGTGCCAGCAGATACGACGAGCAGTACTTC CASRYDEQYF
TRBJ2-7 TRBV2 TRBD1 NA TGTGCCAGTATCCTCGACAGGGCAATTGGCGAGCAGTACTTC CASILDRAIGEQYF
TRBJ2-1 TRBV11-1 NA few TGTGCCAGCAGCCACGCAGTAAAACAGGGGTTTGGGGGGAGCTCCTACAATGAGCAGTTCTTC CASSHAVKQGFGGSSYNEQFF